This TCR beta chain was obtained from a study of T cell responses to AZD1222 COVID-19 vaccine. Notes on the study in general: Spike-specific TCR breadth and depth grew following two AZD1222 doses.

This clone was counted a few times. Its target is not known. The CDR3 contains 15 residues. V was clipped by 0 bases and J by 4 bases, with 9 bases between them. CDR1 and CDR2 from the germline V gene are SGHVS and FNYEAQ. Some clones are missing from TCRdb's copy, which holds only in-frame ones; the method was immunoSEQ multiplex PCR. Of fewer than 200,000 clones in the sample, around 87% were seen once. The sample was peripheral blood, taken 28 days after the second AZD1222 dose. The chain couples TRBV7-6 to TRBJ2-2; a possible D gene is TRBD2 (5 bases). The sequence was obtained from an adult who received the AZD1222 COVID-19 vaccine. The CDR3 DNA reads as TGTGCCAGCAGCTTAGCCGGGGTTGGCACCGGGGAGCTGTTTTTT. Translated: CASSLAGVGTGELFF.